This is a list of T cell receptor beta chains from one sample in a study of blood T cell repertoires in COVID-19. TCRdb's table, derived via immunoSEQ multiplex PCR, lists solely in-frame clones and lacks some. The table includes some 320,000 clones, about 91% detected once. The sequenced material came from peripheral blood. The receptors here all came from a woman aged 25-40 years who had recovered from COVID-19. CDR3s include the opening cysteine and the closing phenylalanine or tryptophan. D genes are given only for firm matches. Where a row states a size, it is once, few, many or the class of an expanded clone; other rows omit it.

j_gene: TRBJ2-1; d_gene: TRBD1; v_gene: TRBV10-1; abundance: NA; CDR3aa: CASSERFWDSEYNEQFF; CDR3nt: TGCGCCAGCAGTGAGAGGTTTTGGGACAGTGAGTACAATGAGCAGTTCTTC
j_gene: TRBJ2-7; d_gene: NA; v_gene: TRBV7-9; abundance: NA; CDR3aa: CASSLLGESDEQYF; CDR3nt: TGTGCCAGCAGCTTACTCGGAGAGAGTGACGAGCAGTACTTC
j_gene: TRBJ2-7; d_gene: TRBD2; v_gene: TRBV6-5; abundance: once; CDR3aa: CASRTKAKRGGLQYF; CDR3nt: TGTGCCAGCCGGACGAAAGCGAAGCGGGGGGGCCTCCAGTACTTC
j_gene: TRBJ1-6; d_gene: TRBD1; v_gene: TRBV5-6; abundance: NA; CDR3aa: CASRDRGSSPLHF; CDR3nt: TGTGCCAGCAGAGACAGGGGATCTTCACCCCTCCACTTT
j_gene: TRBJ2-5; d_gene: TRBD2; v_gene: TRBV5-8; abundance: NA; CDR3aa: CASSLAGDPRETQYF; CDR3nt: TGTGCCAGCAGCTTAGCGGGGGACCCTCGGGAGACCCAGTACTTC
j_gene: TRBJ1-2; d_gene: TRBD1; v_gene: TRBV24-1; abundance: NA; CDR3aa: CATSDRTGNLNYGYTF; CDR3nt: TGTGCCACCAGTGACCGGACAGGGAACCTCAACTATGGCTACACCTTC
j_gene: TRBJ1-1; d_gene: NA; v_gene: TRBV28; abundance: NA; CDR3aa: CASLAYRASNNAEAFF; CDR3nt: TGTGCCAGCCTGGCCTACAGGGCTTCCAACAACGCTGAAGCTTTCTTT
j_gene: TRBJ1-5; d_gene: NA; v_gene: TRBV3-1/TRBV3-2; abundance: once; CDR3aa: CASSQEPTGFGNQPQHF; CDR3nt: TGTGCCAGCAGCCAAGAACCTACAGGGTTCGGCAATCAGCCCCAGCATTTT
j_gene: TRBJ1-5; d_gene: NA; v_gene: TRBV19; abundance: NA; CDR3aa: CASNFGGALGNQPQHF; CDR3nt: TGTGCCAGTAACTTCGGGGGGGCCCTGGGGAATCAGCCCCAGCATTTT
j_gene: TRBJ1-2; d_gene: TRBD1; v_gene: TRBV28; abundance: NA; CDR3aa: CASRTGDSGYTF; CDR3nt: TGTGCCAGCAGGACAGGGGACTCTGGCTACACCTTC
j_gene: TRBJ1-2; d_gene: NA; v_gene: TRBV28; abundance: NA; CDR3aa: CASSLLGGTANGYTF; CDR3nt: TGTGCCAGCAGTTTATTAGGGGGAACGGCAAATGGCTACACCTTC
j_gene: TRBJ1-1; d_gene: NA; v_gene: TRBV4-3; abundance: NA; CDR3aa: CASSQDDVGGTEAFF; CDR3nt: TGCGCCAGCAGCCAAGATGACGTTGGGGGGACTGAAGCTTTCTTT
j_gene: TRBJ1-6; d_gene: NA; v_gene: TRBV5-8; abundance: NA; CDR3aa: CASSQTVNNSPLHF; CDR3nt: TGTGCCAGCAGCCAGACAGTAAATAATTCACCCCTCCACTTT
j_gene: TRBJ1-1; d_gene: NA; v_gene: TRBV5-6; abundance: NA; CDR3aa: CASSSIGGNTEAFF; CDR3nt: TGTGCCAGCAGCTCCATCGGAGGGAACACTGAAGCTTTCTTT
j_gene: TRBJ2-7; d_gene: TRBD1; v_gene: TRBV2; abundance: NA; CDR3aa: CASSNLGQGNEQYF; CDR3nt: TGTGCCAGCTCTAACCTGGGACAGGGGAACGAGCAGTACTTC
j_gene: TRBJ2-7; d_gene: TRBD1; v_gene: TRBV2; abundance: NA; CDR3aa: CASRVGQGHYEQYF; CDR3nt: TGTGCCAGCAGGGTAGGACAGGGACACTACGAGCAGTACTTC
j_gene: TRBJ1-3; d_gene: NA; v_gene: TRBV9; abundance: NA; CDR3aa: CASSPRDSRTGNTIYF; CDR3nt: TGTGCCAGCAGCCCAAGAGACTCCCGAACTGGAAACACCATATATTTT
j_gene: TRBJ2-5; d_gene: NA; v_gene: TRBV5-1; abundance: NA; CDR3aa: CASSRAGPGQETQYF; CDR3nt: TGCGCCAGCAGCCGGGCAGGGCCTGGTCAAGAGACCCAGTACTTC
j_gene: TRBJ1-2; d_gene: NA; v_gene: TRBV3-1/TRBV3-2; abundance: NA; CDR3aa: CASSRAAGSRRYGYTF; CDR3nt: TGTGCCAGCAGCCGAGCGGCCGGGTCTCGGAGGTATGGCTACACCTTC
j_gene: TRBJ2-3; d_gene: NA; v_gene: TRBV28; abundance: NA; CDR3aa: CASSTGEDTQYF; CDR3nt: TGTGCCAGCAGCACGGGTGAAGATACGCAGTATTTT
j_gene: TRBJ2-7; d_gene: NA; v_gene: TRBV2; abundance: once; CDR3aa: CASSESGHRSYEQYF; CDR3nt: TGTGCCAGCAGTGAAAGCGGGCACAGGTCCTACGAGCAGTACTTC
j_gene: TRBJ1-5; d_gene: NA; v_gene: TRBV5-4; abundance: NA; CDR3aa: CASSLGGGDDQPQHF; CDR3nt: TGTGCCAGCAGCTTAGGAGGAGGGGATGATCAGCCCCAGCATTTT
j_gene: TRBJ1-2; d_gene: NA; v_gene: TRBV7-2; abundance: NA; CDR3aa: CASSLDQGTDYGYTF; CDR3nt: TGTGCCAGCAGCTTAGACCAGGGAACGGATTATGGCTACACCTTC
j_gene: TRBJ2-7; d_gene: NA; v_gene: TRBV6-5; abundance: NA; CDR3aa: CASSYSVSYEQYF; CDR3nt: TGTGCCAGCAGTTACTCGGTTAGTTACGAGCAGTACTTC
j_gene: TRBJ1-5; d_gene: TRBD1; v_gene: TRBV6-6; abundance: NA; CDR3aa: CASSPQGVSQPQHF; CDR3nt: TGTGCCAGCAGTCCCCAGGGGGTATCTCAGCCCCAGCATTTT
j_gene: TRBJ2-5; d_gene: NA; v_gene: TRBV5-1; abundance: NA; CDR3aa: CASSLSRQLQETQYF; CDR3nt: TGCGCCAGCAGCTTGTCCCGACAGCTCCAAGAGACCCAGTACTTC
j_gene: TRBJ1-2; d_gene: NA; v_gene: TRBV7-2; abundance: NA; CDR3aa: CASSLGQGRYGYTF; CDR3nt: TGTGCCAGCAGCTTAGGGCAGGGGCGCTATGGCTACACCTTC
j_gene: TRBJ1-5; d_gene: TRBD1; v_gene: TRBV28; abundance: NA; CDR3aa: CASSTGGTGSFGNQPQHF; CDR3nt: TGTGCCAGCAGTACCGGTGGGACAGGGAGTTTTGGCAATCAGCCCCAGCATTTT
j_gene: TRBJ1-2; d_gene: NA; v_gene: TRBV24-1; abundance: NA; CDR3aa: CATSDGGTYGYTF; CDR3nt: TGTGCCACCAGTGATGGGGGGACCTATGGCTACACCTTC
j_gene: TRBJ2-7; d_gene: TRBD2; v_gene: TRBV29-1; abundance: NA; CDR3aa: CSVEAPGGAYEQYF; CDR3nt: TGCAGCGTTGAAGCACCGGGGGGGGCCTACGAGCAGTACTTC
j_gene: TRBJ1-1; d_gene: TRBD1; v_gene: TRBV7-2; abundance: NA; CDR3aa: CASSLSSGTGGFQGEAFF; CDR3nt: TGTGCCAGCAGCTTAAGTTCAGGGACAGGGGGCTTTCAGGGTGAAGCTTTCTTT
j_gene: TRBJ1-1; d_gene: TRBD1; v_gene: TRBV7-4; abundance: NA; CDR3aa: CASSSDRGFLMNTEAFF; CDR3nt: TGTGCCAGCAGCTCGGACAGGGGCTTTTTAATGAACACTGAAGCTTTCTTT
j_gene: TRBJ1-1; d_gene: NA; v_gene: TRBV28; abundance: once; CDR3aa: CASSYLTGSSGAFF; CDR3nt: TGTGCCAGCAGTTACTTAACAGGGAGCAGCGGAGCTTTCTTT
j_gene: TRBJ2-1; d_gene: TRBD2; v_gene: TRBV7-2; abundance: NA; CDR3aa: CASSSSTSAFEQFF; CDR3nt: TGTGCCAGCAGCTCGTCGACTAGCGCCTTTGAGCAGTTCTTC
j_gene: TRBJ1-1; d_gene: NA; v_gene: TRBV12-3/TRBV12-4; abundance: many; CDR3aa: CGSSGGTEAFF; CDR3nt: TGTGGGTCGAGCGGGGGCACTGAAGCTTTCTTT
j_gene: TRBJ2-7; d_gene: NA; v_gene: TRBV13; abundance: NA; CDR3aa: CASSLGFRGRNEQYF; CDR3nt: TGTGCCAGCAGCTTGGGTTTCCGGGGGAGGAACGAGCAGTACTTC
j_gene: TRBJ1-6; d_gene: TRBD1; v_gene: TRBV28; abundance: NA; CDR3aa: CASRPGTGRPYNSPLHF; CDR3nt: TGTGCCAGCAGACCGGGGACAGGGCGGCCCTATAATTCACCCCTCCACTTT
j_gene: TRBJ2-3; d_gene: TRBD1; v_gene: TRBV11-1; abundance: NA; CDR3aa: CASSFGQGRGDTQYF; CDR3nt: TGTGCCAGCAGTTTCGGACAGGGCCGAGGAGATACGCAGTATTTT
j_gene: TRBJ2-3; d_gene: TRBD1; v_gene: TRBV5-8; abundance: NA; CDR3aa: CASRWDRDLTDTQYF; CDR3nt: TGTGCCAGCAGATGGGACAGGGACCTCACAGATACGCAGTATTTT
j_gene: TRBJ1-2; d_gene: NA; v_gene: TRBV7-4; abundance: NA; CDR3aa: CASSLISCGYTF; CDR3nt: TGTGCCAGCAGCTTAATCAGTTGTGGCTACACCTTC
j_gene: TRBJ2-3; d_gene: NA; v_gene: TRBV7-3; abundance: NA; CDR3aa: CASSLGDDTDTQYF; CDR3nt: TGTGCCAGCAGCTTAGGAGATGATACAGATACGCAGTATTTT
j_gene: TRBJ1-5; d_gene: TRBD1; v_gene: TRBV20-1; abundance: NA; CDR3aa: CSASLTGDQPQHF; CDR3nt: TGCAGTGCTAGTTTGACAGGGGATCAGCCCCAGCATTTT
j_gene: TRBJ2-1; d_gene: TRBD2; v_gene: TRBV7-3; abundance: NA; CDR3aa: CASSPPGTSYNEQFF; CDR3nt: TGTGCCAGCAGCCCCCCCGGGACTAGCTACAATGAGCAGTTCTTC
j_gene: TRBJ2-1; d_gene: TRBD1; v_gene: TRBV5-4; abundance: NA; CDR3aa: CASSATGGGNEQFF; CDR3nt: TGTGCCAGCAGCGCAACAGGGGGCGGGAATGAGCAGTTCTTC
j_gene: TRBJ1-2; d_gene: NA; v_gene: TRBV25-1; abundance: NA; CDR3aa: CASRGGVSYGYTF; CDR3nt: TGTGCCAGCAGAGGGGGGGTCAGCTATGGCTACACCTTC
j_gene: TRBJ2-6; d_gene: NA; v_gene: TRBV6-2/TRBV6-3; abundance: NA; CDR3aa: CASSYPRQFSGANVLTF; CDR3nt: TGTGCCAGCAGTTACCCCCGACAGTTCTCTGGGGCCAACGTCCTGACTTTC
j_gene: TRBJ1-5; d_gene: NA; v_gene: TRBV27; abundance: few; CDR3aa: CASSLGNIHSNQPQHF; CDR3nt: TGTGCCAGCAGTTTGGGCAACATCCATAGCAATCAGCCCCAGCATTTT
j_gene: TRBJ1-2; d_gene: NA; v_gene: TRBV6-5; abundance: NA; CDR3aa: CASSLLGYGYTF; CDR3nt: TGTGCCAGCAGCCTCCTAGGATATGGCTACACCTTC